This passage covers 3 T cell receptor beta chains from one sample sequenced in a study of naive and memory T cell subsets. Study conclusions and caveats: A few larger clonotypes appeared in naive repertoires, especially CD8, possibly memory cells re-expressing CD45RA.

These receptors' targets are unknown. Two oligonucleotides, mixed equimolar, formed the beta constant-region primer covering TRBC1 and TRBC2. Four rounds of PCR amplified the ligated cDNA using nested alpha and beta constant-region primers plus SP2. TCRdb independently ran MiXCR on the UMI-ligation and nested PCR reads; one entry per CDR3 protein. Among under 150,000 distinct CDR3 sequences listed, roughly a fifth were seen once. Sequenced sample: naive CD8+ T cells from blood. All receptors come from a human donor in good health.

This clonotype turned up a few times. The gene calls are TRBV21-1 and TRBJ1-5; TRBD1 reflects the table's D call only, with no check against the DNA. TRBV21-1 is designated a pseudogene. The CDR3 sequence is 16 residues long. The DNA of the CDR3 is TGTGCCAGCAGCAAAGCGCCGGGACATGTGAATCAGCCCCAGCATTTT. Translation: CASSKAPGHVNQPQHF.

CDR3 amino acids: CASSPWTGTSSYEQYF. The CDR3 DNA follows: TGTGCCAGCAGCCCCTGGACAGGGACGTCTTCCTACGAGCAGTACTTC. The rearrangement links TRBV7-8 to TRBJ2-7; TRBD1 agrees at 8 bases. V shed 5 bases and J 1 base; nucleotides not matched to a gene: 10. The CDR3 totals 16 residues. Germline V CDR1 and CDR2: SGHVS, FQNEAQ.

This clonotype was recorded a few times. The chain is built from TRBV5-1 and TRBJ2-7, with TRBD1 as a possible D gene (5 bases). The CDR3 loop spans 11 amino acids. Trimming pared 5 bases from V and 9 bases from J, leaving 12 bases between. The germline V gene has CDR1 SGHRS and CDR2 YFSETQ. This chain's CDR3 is CASRGVGGQYF. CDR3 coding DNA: TGCGCCAGCAGAGGGGTTGGTGGGCAGTACTTC. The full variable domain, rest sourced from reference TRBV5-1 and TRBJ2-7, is KAGVTQTPRYLIKTRGQQVTLSCSPISGHRSVSWYQQTPGQGLQFLFEYFSETQRNKGNFPGRFSGRQFSNSRSEMNVSTLELGDSALYLCASRGVGGQYFGPGTRLTVT.